This is a list of T cell receptor beta chains from one sample in a study of blood T cell repertoires in COVID-19. Repertoires were generated with immunoSEQ multiplex PCR, while TCRdb's copy carries only in-frame clones and drops some. This sample has some 320,000 clones, with 90% found just once. The sample was PBMCs or T cells enriched from blood (not recorded which). The receptors shown here come from a woman in her 30s who had been exposed to COVID-19. CDR3s include the opening cysteine and the closing phenylalanine or tryptophan. D genes are given only for firm matches. Where a row states a size, it is once, few, many or the class of an expanded clone; other rows omit it.

clone_size,d_call,j_call,v_call,cdr3_nt,cdr3_aa
.,.,TRBJ2-1,TRBV7-9,TGTGCCAGCCTCGATCCTCTCGAGGATGAGCAGTTCTTC,CASLDPLEDEQFF
.,TRBD1,TRBJ2-7,TRBV5-4,TGTGCCAGCAGCTTGGCAGGGGACAGTTCCTACGAGCAGTACTTC,CASSLAGDSSYEQYF
once,.,TRBJ2-5,TRBV5-1,TGCGCCAGCAGCTTGGAAACCCGGGGGACCCAGTACTTC,CASSLETRGTQYF
.,.,TRBJ2-5,TRBV3-1/TRBV3-2,TGTGCCAGCAGCCGGAATGGGGGCGACAGCGACCAAGAGACCCAGTACTTC,CASSRNGGDSDQETQYF
.,.,TRBJ1-1,TRBV6-5,TGTGCCAGCGGCAGCCTCACGGGGGACACTGAAGCTTTCTTT,CASGSLTGDTEAFF
.,TRBD1,TRBJ2-7,TRBV6-2/TRBV6-3,TGTGCCAGCAGTTCCAGGACAGGAAAAAAATACGAGCAGTACTTC,CASSSRTGKKYEQYF
.,.,TRBJ1-2,TRBV10-3,TGTGCCATCAGGCCGGGGGACTCGACCTATGGCTACACCTTC,CAIRPGDSTYGYTF
.,.,TRBJ1-2,TRBV5-4,TGTGCCAGCAGCTTGCGAAACAGGGATTGGTATGGCTACACCTTC,CASSLRNRDWYGYTF
.,.,TRBJ2-3,TRBV7-9,TGTGCCGGGGGGTATTCAACAGATACGCAGTATTTT,CAGGYSTDTQYF
few,TRBD1,TRBJ1-5,TRBV11-3,TGTGCCAGCAGTCCTAACAGGGGCTATGGGCCCCAGCATTTT,CASSPNRGYGPQHF
few,.,TRBJ1-1,TRBV6-5,TGTGCCAGCAGTTACTCGAGTGGACAGACGTTAACTTTCTTT,CASSYSSGQTLTFF
.,.,TRBJ1-3,TRBV25-1,TGTGCCAGCAGTGAATATCGCCAGGGGAAGGGAAACACCATATATTTT,CASSEYRQGKGNTIYF
.,.,TRBJ1-3,TRBV10-3,TGTGCCATCAGTGAAACGGGGGGCACGGCAAACACCATATATTTT,CAISETGGTANTIYF
.,.,TRBJ1-1,TRBV7-3,TGTGCCACCAGCAGGGGCCCGGACACTGAAGCTTTCTTT,CATSRGPDTEAFF
once,.,TRBJ1-2,TRBV27,TGTGCCAGCAGTTTATCGGGGAGAGGCTACACCTTC,CASSLSGRGYTF
.,.,TRBJ1-2,TRBV7-8,TGTGCCAGCAGCTCCAAACTACGGTCCCTTAACTATGGCTACACCTTC,CASSSKLRSLNYGYTF
once,TRBD2,TRBJ2-5,TRBV4-3,TGCGCCAGCAGCCACGGCGGGGGAGTTCAAGAGACCCAGTACTTC,CASSHGGGVQETQYF
.,TRBD2,TRBJ2-1,TRBV19,TGTGCCAGTAGTATAACTAGCGGGGGACCGCAGTTCTTC,CASSITSGGPQFF
.,.,TRBJ1-6,TRBV4-2,TGTGCCAGCAGCCAAGACCCCATACAGGGTATGGATTCACCCCTCCACTTT,CASSQDPIQGMDSPLHF
.,TRBD2,TRBJ2-5,TRBV7-2,TGTGCCAGCAGCTTACCCCCGGGGGGAGTGGAGACCCAGTACTTC,CASSLPPGGVETQYF
.,.,TRBJ1-2,TRBV6-5,TGTGCCAGCACCCAAGGCGGGCACGGCTATGGCTACACCTTC,CASTQGGHGYGYTF
.,.,TRBJ2-3,TRBV4-2,TGTGCCAGCAGCGCCGGGACTCCTAGCACAGATACGCAGTATTTT,CASSAGTPSTDTQYF
many,TRBD1,TRBJ2-1,TRBV7-6,TGTGCCAGCAGCTTAGGACAGGGGGTAATAAATGAGCAGTTCTTC,CASSLGQGVINEQFF
.,.,TRBJ1-5,TRBV20-1,TGCAGTGCTAGTTTGGGTTCTTCGGCGGATCAGCCCCAGCATTTT,CSASLGSSADQPQHF
few,.,TRBJ2-2,TRBV18,TGTGCCAGCTCACCTCTTACCGGGGAGCTGTTTTTT,CASSPLTGELFF
.,.,TRBJ1-1,TRBV4-2,TGTGCCAGCAGCCAGCCCACGCTAGTCATGAACACTGAAGCTTTCTTT,CASSQPTLVMNTEAFF
once,.,TRBJ1-2,TRBV12-3/TRBV12-4,TGTGCCAGCAGTGCCTGGGGGGAGGGCGGCTACACCTTC,CASSAWGEGGYTF
.,TRBD2,TRBJ2-3,TRBV7-8,TGTGCCAGCAGCTTAGGGCACGGGGGGGGCACAGATACGCAGTATTTT,CASSLGHGGGTDTQYF
once,.,TRBJ2-1,TRBV11-2,TGTGCCAGCAGCTTAGATGGCAGGGGTTGGTTCTTC,CASSLDGRGWFF
few,.,TRBJ2-2,TRBV7-9,TGTGCCAGCAGCTTTCCCGAACTTCATCGGGGGGCGGTCACCGGGGAGCTGTTTTTT,CASSFPELHRGAVTGELFF
few,.,TRBJ2-5,TRBV4-3,TGCGCCAGCAGCCAAGCAGGGGAGACCCAGTACTTC,CASSQAGETQYF
once,.,TRBJ2-7,TRBV11-1,TGTGCCAGCAGCTCCGGGACATACTCCTACGAGCAGTACTTC,CASSSGTYSYEQYF
.,TRBD2,TRBJ2-5,TRBV5-1,TGCGCCAGCAGCGGCGGGGCTAGCGGGGGAGAATACGGTGAGACCCAGTACTTC,CASSGGASGGEYGETQYF
.,.,TRBJ2-6,TRBV29-1,TGCAGCGCCCTCTCTGGGGCCAACGTCCTGACTTTC,CSALSGANVLTF
.,.,TRBJ1-6,TRBV21-1,TGTGCCAGCAGCAAAGACCTGGGACAGCTTTCACCCCTCCACTTT,CASSKDLGQLSPLHF
once,.,TRBJ1-4,TRBV5-4,TGTGCCGGCTCGAACGGTTGGGGCACAACTAATGAAAAACTGTTTTTT,CAGSNGWGTTNEKLFF
.,.,TRBJ2-3,TRBV5-4,TGTGCCAGCAGCTCACTAGGGTCGGATACGCAGTATTTT,CASSSLGSDTQYF
.,TRBD2,TRBJ2-7,TRBV2,TGTGCCAGCAGTGAGTCTAGCGGCTTCAAGGTCCACGAGCAGTACTTC,CASSESSGFKVHEQYF
.,.,TRBJ2-5,TRBV11-2,TGTGCCAGCAGCTCAGGGACTGGACGGGAGACCCAGTACTTC,CASSSGTGRETQYF
.,.,TRBJ2-1,TRBV11-2,TGTGCCAGCAGCTTAACTCCGGGGTTCGGGTTGGGTGAGCAGTTCTTC,CASSLTPGFGLGEQFF
.,TRBD1,TRBJ1-1,TRBV19,TGTGCCAGTAACCAAGCACAGGGGACTGAAGCTTTCTTT,CASNQAQGTEAFF
.,.,TRBJ2-7,TRBV5-4,TGTGCCAGCAGCTTGGGTAGTCCCGAGCAGTACTTC,CASSLGSPEQYF
once,TRBD1,TRBJ1-5,TRBV15,TGTGCCACCACGACAGGGGGCAACAATCAGCCCCAGCATTTT,CATTTGGNNQPQHF
.,.,TRBJ2-3,TRBV24-1,TGTGCCACCGGAGTGACAGAGACAGATACGCAGTATTTT,CATGVTETDTQYF
.,.,TRBJ1-6,TRBV4-1,TGCGCCAGCAGCCGTGAAGAGGTTATCTCCTATAATTCACCCCTCCACTTT,CASSREEVISYNSPLHF
.,.,TRBJ2-3,TRBV5-1,TGCGCCAGCAGGACAGACGGCAGAGATACGCAGTATTTT,CASRTDGRDTQYF